This entry is about one T cell receptor (beta chain). The CDR3 consists of 18 residues. CDR1 SGHKS and CDR2 YYEKEE come from the germline V gene (reference sequence). With 0 bases clipped from V and 1 base from J, the junction kept 4 bases outside the gene matches. Patients of the Seattle cohort, enrolled during active infection, were followed longitudinally. This specimen comes from a study of blood T cell repertoires in COVID-19. Turning to the study itself: There were acute and convalescent COVID-19 samples, and they came from the United States, Italy and Spain. PBMCs, B-cell-depleted T cells, or T cells were the source of the cDNA or gDNA that made up the material.

In the original workflow: Quantification of nucleated cells was approximated via reference gene primer amplification. TCRdb's table, derived via immunoSEQ multiplex PCR, lists solely in-frame clones and lacks some. V, J and clone size are those of that table, while D and trimming were read from the DNA. The data show fewer than 500,000 clones, 70% to 90% seen once. The V call is TRBV5-5, the J call TRBJ2-3; TRBD2 aligns across 14 bases. The material sequenced was peripheral blood. The origin of this receptor is a man between 18 and 29 years old with COVID-19, enrolled during active disease. The CDR3 bases are TGTGCCAGCAGCTTGGGACCGGGACTAGCGGGGGGCACAGATACGCAGTATTTT. Amino acids: CASSLGPGLAGGTDTQYF.